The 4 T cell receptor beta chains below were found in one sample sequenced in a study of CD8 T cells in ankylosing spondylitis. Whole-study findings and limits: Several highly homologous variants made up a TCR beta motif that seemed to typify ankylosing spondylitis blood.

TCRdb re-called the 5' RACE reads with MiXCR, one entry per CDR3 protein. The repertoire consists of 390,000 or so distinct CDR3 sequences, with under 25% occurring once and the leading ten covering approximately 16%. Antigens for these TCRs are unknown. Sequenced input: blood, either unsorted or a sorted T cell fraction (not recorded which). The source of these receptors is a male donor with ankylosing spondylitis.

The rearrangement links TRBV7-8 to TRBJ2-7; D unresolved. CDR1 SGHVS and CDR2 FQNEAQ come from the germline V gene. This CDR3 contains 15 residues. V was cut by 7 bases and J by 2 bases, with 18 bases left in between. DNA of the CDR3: TGTGCCAGCACTCGAGATACCGGGCAGCCCTACGAGCAGTACTTC. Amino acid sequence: CASTRDTGQPYEQYF.

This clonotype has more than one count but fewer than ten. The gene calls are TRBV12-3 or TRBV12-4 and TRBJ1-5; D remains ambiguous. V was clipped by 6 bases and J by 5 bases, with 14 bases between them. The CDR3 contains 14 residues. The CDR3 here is CASRSSRSDQPQHF. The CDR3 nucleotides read TGTGCCAGCAGATCATCCCGGAGCGATCAGCCCCAGCATTTT.

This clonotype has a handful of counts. CDR3 nucleotides: TGTGCCAGCAGCTCCTCCGGGACTCACACCGGGGAGCTGTTTTTT. Amino acid sequence: CASSSSGTHTGELFF. The genes are TRBV7-2 and TRBJ2-2, with D perhaps TRBD2 (6 bases). The CDR3 is made up of 15 amino acids. The V and J ends lost 4 bases and 3 bases respectively, with 12 bases between them. CDR1 SGHTA and CDR2 FQGNSA come from the germline V gene. The full variable domain, with the rest looked up from reference TRBV7-2 and TRBJ2-2, is GAGVSQSPSNKVTEKGKDVELRCDPISGHTALYWYRQSLGQGLEFLIYFQGNSAPDKSGLPSDRFSAERTGGSVSTLTIQRTQQEDSAVYLCASSSSGTHTGELFFGEGSRLTVL.

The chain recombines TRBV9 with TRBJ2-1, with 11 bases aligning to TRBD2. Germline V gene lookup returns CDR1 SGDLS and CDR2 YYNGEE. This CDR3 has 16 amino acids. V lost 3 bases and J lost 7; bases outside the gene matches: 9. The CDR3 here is CASSASGTSGRNEQFF. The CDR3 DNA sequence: TGTGCCAGCAGCGCGTCCGGGACTAGCGGTAGGAATGAGCAGTTCTTC.